The 4 T cell receptor beta chains below all came from one sample that was sequenced in a study of CD8 T cells in Susac syndrome. The RNA input was about 0.5 to 1 ug, and it was reverse transcribed with random hexamers. TCRdb used MiXCR to reprocess the immunoSEQ multiplex PCR reads, holding one entry per CDR3 protein. Seen here are about 160,000 distinct CDR3 sequences, 92% observed once, and the top ten hold under 0.085%. The sequenced sample consisted of CD4+ T cells from PBMCs. The origin of the receptors is a human donor in good health.

This clonotype was counted a few times. Written as DNA, the CDR3 is TGTGCCAGCAGCTGGCTCCATGGGGGAAGGAGCACCGGGGAGCTGTTTTTT. Its protein is CASSWLHGGRSTGELFF. The V and J genes are TRBV7-9 and TRBJ2-2; D is possibly TRBD1 or TRBD2 (5 bases each). Germline CDR1 SEHNR, CDR2 FQNEAQ (reference sequence). The CDR3 has 17 residues. The V and J ends lost 4 bases and 4 bases respectively, with 19 bases between them.

The chain uses TRBV20-1 and TRBJ2-7; D may match TRBD1 or TRBD2 (5 bases each). This CDR3 is 12 amino acids long. V was shortened by 1 base and J by 6 bases, with 10 bases between the two germline ends. Looked up from germline, CDR1 is DFQATT and CDR2 is SNEGSKA (reference sequence). In DNA, the CDR3 is TGCAGTGCTAGAGTGCTGAGGGGCGAGCAGTACTTC. Translated: CSARVLRGEQYF.

This chain connects TRBV29-1 to TRBJ2-1; tentatively, D is TRBD2 (5 bases). The CDR3 length is 11 residues. V lost 5 bases and J lost 10, with 12 bases in between. CDR1 is SQVTM and CDR2 is ANQGSEA in the germline V gene. This CDR3 reads CSVPGRREQFF. The CDR3 region has the DNA TGCAGCGTTCCCGGTCGGAGGGAGCAGTTCTTC.

The gene calls are TRBV10-2 and TRBJ2-7; TRBD1 is a possible D gene (7 bases). The CDR3 totals 15 residues. The germline V and J ends were trimmed by 8 bases and 4 bases, with 21 bases remaining between them. Germline CDR1 and CDR2: WSHSY and SAAADI. The DNA of the CDR3 is TGCGCCAGCTCAAAGAGGGGGGACAGTGAGTACGAGCAGTACTTC. Translating it yields CASSKRGDSEYEQYF.